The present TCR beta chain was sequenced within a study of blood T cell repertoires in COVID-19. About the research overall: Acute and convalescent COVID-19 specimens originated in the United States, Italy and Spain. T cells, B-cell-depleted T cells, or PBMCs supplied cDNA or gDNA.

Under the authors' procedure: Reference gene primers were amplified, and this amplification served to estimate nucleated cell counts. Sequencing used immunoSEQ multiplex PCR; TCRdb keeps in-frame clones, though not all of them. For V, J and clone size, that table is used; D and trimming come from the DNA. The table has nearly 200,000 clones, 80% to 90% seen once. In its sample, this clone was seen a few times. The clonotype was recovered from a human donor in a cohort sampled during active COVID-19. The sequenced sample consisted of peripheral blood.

The CDR3 DNA reads TGTGCCAGCAGCGTAGTGGGAGGGCATGGCTACACCTTC. Its translation is CASSVVGGHGYTF. This chain uses TRBV9 with TRBJ1-2; D ambiguous. This CDR3 has 13 residues. Trimming took 0 bases from V and 6 from J, leaving 9 bases between them. The V gene's germline CDR1 is SGDLS and CDR2 YYNGEE.